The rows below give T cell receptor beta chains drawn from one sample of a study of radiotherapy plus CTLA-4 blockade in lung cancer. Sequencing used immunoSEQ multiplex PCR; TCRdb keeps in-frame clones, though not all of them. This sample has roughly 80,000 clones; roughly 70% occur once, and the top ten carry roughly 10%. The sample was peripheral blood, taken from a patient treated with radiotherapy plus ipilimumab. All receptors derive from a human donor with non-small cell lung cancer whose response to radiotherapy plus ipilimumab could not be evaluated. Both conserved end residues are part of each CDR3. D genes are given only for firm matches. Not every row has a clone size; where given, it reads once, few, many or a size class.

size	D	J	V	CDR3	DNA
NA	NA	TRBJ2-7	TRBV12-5	CASGLITYEQYF	TGTGCTAGTGGTTTGATTACCTACGAGCAGTACTTC
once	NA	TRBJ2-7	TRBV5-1	CASSLGGSSYEQYF	TGCGCCAGCAGCTTGGGGGGCAGTTCCTACGAGCAGTACTTC
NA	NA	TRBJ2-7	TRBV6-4	CASSGSESGEQYF	TGTGCCAGCAGTGGGTCGGAGAGCGGCGAGCAGTACTTC
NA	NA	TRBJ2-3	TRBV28	CASSFLGAGDTQYF	TGTGCCAGCAGTTTTCTTGGGGCGGGGGATACGCAGTATTTT
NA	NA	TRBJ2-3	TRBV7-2	CASSLGSHTDTQYF	TGTGCCAGCAGCTTAGGGTCACACACAGATACGCAGTATTTT
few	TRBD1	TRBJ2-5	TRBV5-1	CASSLGAGGGMVTQYF	TGCGCCAGCAGCTTGGGCGCAGGGGGCGGTATGGTGACCCAGTACTTC
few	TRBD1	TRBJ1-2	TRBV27	CASSAHDRDRGGYTF	TGTGCCAGCAGTGCCCACGACCGGGACAGGGGGGGCTACACCTTC
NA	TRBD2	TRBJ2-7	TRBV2	CAIEVGTSGSRYEQYF	TGTGCCATAGAGGTGGGGACTAGCGGGAGTAGGTACGAGCAGTACTTC
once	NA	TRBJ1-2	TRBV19	CASSIRNRRGYTF	TGTGCCAGTAGTATCCGGAACAGGCGGGGCTACACCTTC
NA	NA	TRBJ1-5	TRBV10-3	CAISEEASNQPQHF	TGTGCCATCAGTGAGGAGGCGAGCAATCAGCCCCAGCATTTT
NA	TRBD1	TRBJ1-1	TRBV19	CASSSRTGWNTEAFF	TGTGCCAGTAGTTCGCGGACAGGGTGGAACACTGAAGCTTTCTTT
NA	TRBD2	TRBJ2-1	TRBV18	CASSQLAGGAYNEQFF	TGTGCCAGCTCACAATTAGCGGGGGGCGCCTACAATGAGCAGTTCTTC
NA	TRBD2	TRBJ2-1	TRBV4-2	CASSQGGGTNEQFF	TGTGCCAGCAGCCAGGGGGGAGGGACCAATGAGCAGTTCTTC
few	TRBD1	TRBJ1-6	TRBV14	CASSPEPGQVPPSPLHF	TGTGCCAGCAGCCCAGAACCGGGACAGGTCCCCCCTTCACCCCTCCACTTT
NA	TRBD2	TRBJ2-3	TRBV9	CASSATSGGAIDTQYF	TGTGCCAGCAGCGCGACTAGCGGGGGGGCAATAGATACGCAGTATTTT
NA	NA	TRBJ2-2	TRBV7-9	CASSLARGGRTGELFF	TGTGCCAGCAGCTTAGCGAGGGGGGGACGGACCGGGGAGCTGTTTTTT
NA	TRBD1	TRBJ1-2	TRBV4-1	CASSQDTTGQGVYGYTF	TGCGCCAGCAGCCAAGATACCACTGGACAGGGGGTTTATGGCTACACCTTC
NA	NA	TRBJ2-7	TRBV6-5	CASSPDGESYEQYF	TGTGCCAGCAGTCCCGACGGGGAGTCCTACGAGCAGTACTTC
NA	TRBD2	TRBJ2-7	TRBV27	CASSTSRAGGVYEQYF	TGTGCCAGCAGTACTTCTCGAGCGGGAGGTGTTTACGAGCAGTACTTC
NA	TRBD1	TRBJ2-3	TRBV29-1	CSVQSTGGRTDTQYF	TGCAGCGTCCAGTCGACAGGGGGGAGGACAGATACGCAGTATTTT
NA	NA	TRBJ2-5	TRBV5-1	CASSLTVTGEETQYF	TGCGCCAGCAGCTTAACCGTGACAGGAGAAGAGACCCAGTACTTC
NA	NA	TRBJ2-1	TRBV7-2	CASSLEAIGVEEQFF	TGTGCCAGCAGCTTAGAGGCTATCGGGGTAGAGGAGCAGTTCTTC
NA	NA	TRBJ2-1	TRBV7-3	CASSLSDSYNEQFF	TGTGCCAGCAGCCTTAGCGATTCCTACAATGAGCAGTTCTTC
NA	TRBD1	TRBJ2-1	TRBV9	CASGQGTEQFF	TGTGCCAGCGGACAGGGGACTGAGCAGTTCTTC
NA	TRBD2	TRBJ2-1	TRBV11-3	CASAPPAGAAREQFF	TGTGCCAGCGCTCCCCCCGCGGGAGCTGCACGAGAGCAGTTCTTC
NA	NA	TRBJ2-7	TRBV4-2	CASSQDGDSGYEQYF	TGTGCCAGCAGCCAAGATGGCGATAGCGGCTACGAGCAGTACTTC
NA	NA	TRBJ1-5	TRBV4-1	CASSQDRFGVQPQHF	TGCGCCAGCAGCCAAGATCGGTTCGGGGTTCAGCCCCAGCATTTT
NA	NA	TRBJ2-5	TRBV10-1	CARRYYTSQETQYF	TGCGCCAGAAGATACTATACGTCCCAAGAGACCCAGTACTTC
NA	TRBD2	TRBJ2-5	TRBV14	CASSHLAGAGETQYF	TGTGCCAGCAGCCACCTAGCGGGGGCTGGGGAGACCCAGTACTTC
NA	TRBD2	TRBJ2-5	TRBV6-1	CASRTSGRTQYF	TGTGCCAGCAGAACTAGCGGGAGGACCCAGTACTTC
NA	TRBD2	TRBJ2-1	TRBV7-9	CASSLVRLAGPQDEQFF	TGTGCCAGCAGCTTAGTGCGGCTAGCGGGGCCTCAGGATGAGCAGTTCTTC
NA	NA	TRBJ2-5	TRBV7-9	CASSSLVQETQYF	TGTGCCAGCAGCAGTCTAGTCCAAGAGACCCAGTACTTC
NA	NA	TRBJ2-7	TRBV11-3	CAGSSLSYEQYF	TGTGCCGGCAGCTCGTTGTCCTACGAGCAGTACTTC
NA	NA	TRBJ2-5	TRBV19	CASSFGGTPNTKETQYF	TGTGCCAGTAGTTTTGGAGGGACGCCGAATACTAAAGAGACCCAGTACTTC
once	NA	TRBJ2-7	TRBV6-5	CASSYSRGHPSYEQYF	TGTGCCAGCAGTTACTCCAGGGGTCACCCCTCCTACGAGCAGTACTTC
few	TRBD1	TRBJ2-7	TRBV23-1	CAGKGDRGQEKNF	TGCGCCGGGAAGGGGGACAGGGGGCAGGAAAAGAACTTC
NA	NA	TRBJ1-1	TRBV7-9	CASSETNTEAFF	TGTGCCAGCAGCGAAACTAACACTGAAGCTTTCTTT
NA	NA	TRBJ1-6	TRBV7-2	CASSLYGGQFNSPLHF	TGTGCCAGCAGCCTCTATGGCGGGCAGTTTAATTCACCCCTCCACTTT
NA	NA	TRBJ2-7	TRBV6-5	CASRTGEAVYEQYF	TGTGCCAGCAGAACAGGGGAGGCGGTCTACGAGCAGTACTTC
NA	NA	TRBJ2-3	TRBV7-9	CASSLILGADRDTQYF	TGTGCCAGCAGCTTAATACTGGGGGCCGATCGGGATACGCAGTATTTT
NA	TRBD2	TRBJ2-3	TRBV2	CASSGQAGNTDTQYF	TGTGCCAGCAGTGGACAAGCGGGGAACACAGATACGCAGTATTTT
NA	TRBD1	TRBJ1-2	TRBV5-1	CASSLLGQVPGLYGYTF	TGCGCCAGCAGCCTGCTGGGACAGGTCCCGGGGCTCTATGGCTACACCTTC
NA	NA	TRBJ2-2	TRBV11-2	CASSLGYGGATNTGELFF	TGTGCCAGCAGCTTAGGGTATGGGGGCGCCACGAACACCGGGGAGCTGTTTTTT
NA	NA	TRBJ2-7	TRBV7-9	CASSLGGGSLHYEQYF	TGTGCCAGCAGCTTAGGAGGAGGTTCCCTTCACTACGAGCAGTACTTC
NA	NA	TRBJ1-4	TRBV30	CAWSVRLGATLATNEKLFF	TGTGCCTGGAGTGTACGGTTGGGGGCTACCCTTGCAACTAATGAAAAACTGTTTTTT
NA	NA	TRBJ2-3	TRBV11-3	CASSFRSGSSTDTQYF	TGTGCCAGCAGCTTCCGGTCCGGGTCTAGCACAGATACGCAGTATTTT
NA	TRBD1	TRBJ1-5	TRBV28	CASSFVLRTGGGYDQPQHF	TGTGCCAGCAGTTTTGTCCTTAGGACAGGGGGCGGTTATGATCAGCCCCAGCATTTT
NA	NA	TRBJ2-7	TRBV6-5	CASSPRYNYEQYF	TGTGCCAGCAGCCCCAGGTACAACTACGAGCAGTACTTC
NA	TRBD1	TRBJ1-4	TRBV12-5	CASGRLDRGEEKLFF	TGTGCTAGTGGCCGGCTAGACAGGGGGGAGGAAAAACTGTTTTTT
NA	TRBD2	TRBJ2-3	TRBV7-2	CASSLEGTSGPSTDTQYF	TGTGCCAGCAGCTTAGAGGGGACTAGCGGGCCTAGCACAGATACGCAGTATTTT
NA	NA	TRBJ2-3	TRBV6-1	CASSPMTDTQYF	TGTGCCAGCTCCCCAATGACAGATACGCAGTATTTT
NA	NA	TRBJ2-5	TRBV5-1	CASSFYALQEYQETQYF	TGCGCCAGCAGCTTCTACGCGTTACAGGAATACCAAGAGACCCAGTACTTC
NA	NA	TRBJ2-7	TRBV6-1	CASSEVGEVTWYEQYF	TGTGCCAGCAGTGAAGTTGGGGAGGTGACGTGGTACGAGCAGTACTTC
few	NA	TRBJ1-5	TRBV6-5	CASSEFRPQHF	TGTGCCAGCAGTGAATTTAGGCCCCAGCATTTT
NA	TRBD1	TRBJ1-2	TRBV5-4	CASSAGQGVYGYTF	TGTGCCAGCAGCGCCGGACAGGGAGTCTATGGCTACACCTTC